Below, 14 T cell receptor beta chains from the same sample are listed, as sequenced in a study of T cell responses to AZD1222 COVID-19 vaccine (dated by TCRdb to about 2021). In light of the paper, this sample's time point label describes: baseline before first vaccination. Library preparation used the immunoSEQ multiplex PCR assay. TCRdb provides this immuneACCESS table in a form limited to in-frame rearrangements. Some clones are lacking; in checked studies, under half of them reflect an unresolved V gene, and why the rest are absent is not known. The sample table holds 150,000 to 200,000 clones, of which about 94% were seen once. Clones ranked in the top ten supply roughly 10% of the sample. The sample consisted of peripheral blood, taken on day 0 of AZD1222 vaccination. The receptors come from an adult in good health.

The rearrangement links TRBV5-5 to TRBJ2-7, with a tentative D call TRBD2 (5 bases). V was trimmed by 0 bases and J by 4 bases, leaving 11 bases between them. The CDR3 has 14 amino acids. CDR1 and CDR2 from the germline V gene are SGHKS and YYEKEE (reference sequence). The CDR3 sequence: CASSLVHSEYEQYF. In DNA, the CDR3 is TGTGCCAGCAGCTTGGTGCATAGCGAGTACGAGCAGTACTTC.

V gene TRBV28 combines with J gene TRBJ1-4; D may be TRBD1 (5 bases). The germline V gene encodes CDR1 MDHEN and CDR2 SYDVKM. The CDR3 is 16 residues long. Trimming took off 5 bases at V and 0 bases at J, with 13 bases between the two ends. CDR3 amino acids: CASSLRTQATNEKLFF. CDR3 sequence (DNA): TGTGCCAGCAGTCTTAGGACACAAGCAACTAATGAAAAACTGTTTTTT.

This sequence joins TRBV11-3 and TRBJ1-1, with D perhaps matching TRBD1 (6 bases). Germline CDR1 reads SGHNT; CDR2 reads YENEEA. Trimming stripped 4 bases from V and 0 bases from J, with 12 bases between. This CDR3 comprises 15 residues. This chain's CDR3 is CASSSRGDMNTEAFF. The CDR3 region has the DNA TGTGCCAGCAGCTCGAGGGGGGACATGAACACTGAAGCTTTCTTT.

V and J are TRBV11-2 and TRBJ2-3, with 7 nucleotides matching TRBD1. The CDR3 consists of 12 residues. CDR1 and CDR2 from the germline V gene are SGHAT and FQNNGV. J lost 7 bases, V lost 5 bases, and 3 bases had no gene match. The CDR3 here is CASSGTVNTQYF. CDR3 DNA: TGTGCCAGCAGCGGGACAGTTAATACGCAGTATTTT.

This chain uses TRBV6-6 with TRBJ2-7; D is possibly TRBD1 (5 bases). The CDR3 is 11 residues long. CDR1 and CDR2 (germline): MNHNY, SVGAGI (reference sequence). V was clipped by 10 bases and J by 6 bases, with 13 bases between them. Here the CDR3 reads CATIGEGEQYF. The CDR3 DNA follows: TGTGCCACTATAGGGGAAGGCGAGCAGTACTTC.

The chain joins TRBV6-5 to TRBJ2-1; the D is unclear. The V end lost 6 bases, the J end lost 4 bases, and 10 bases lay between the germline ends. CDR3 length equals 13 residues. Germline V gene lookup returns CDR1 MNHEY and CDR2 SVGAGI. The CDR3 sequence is CASRSTVYNEQFF. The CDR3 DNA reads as TGTGCCAGCAGGTCTACCGTTTACAATGAGCAGTTCTTC.

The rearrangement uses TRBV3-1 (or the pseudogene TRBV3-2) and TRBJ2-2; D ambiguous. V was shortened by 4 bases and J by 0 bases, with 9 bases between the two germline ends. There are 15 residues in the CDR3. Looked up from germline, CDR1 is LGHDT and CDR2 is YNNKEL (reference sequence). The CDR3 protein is CASSLPHPNTGELFF. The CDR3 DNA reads TGTGCCAGCAGCCTACCACACCCGAACACCGGGGAGCTGTTTTTT.

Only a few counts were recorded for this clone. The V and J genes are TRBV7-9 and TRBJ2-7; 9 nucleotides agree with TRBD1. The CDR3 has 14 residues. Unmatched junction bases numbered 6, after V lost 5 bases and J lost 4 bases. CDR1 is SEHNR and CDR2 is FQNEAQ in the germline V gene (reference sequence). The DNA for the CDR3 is TGTGCCAGCAGCGGTAGGGACAGGGAGTACGAGCAGTACTTC. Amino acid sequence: CASSGRDREYEQYF.

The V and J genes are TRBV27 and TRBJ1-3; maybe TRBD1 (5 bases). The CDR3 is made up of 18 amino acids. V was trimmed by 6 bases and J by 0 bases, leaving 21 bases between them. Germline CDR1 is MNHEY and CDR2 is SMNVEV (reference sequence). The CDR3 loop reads CASRGWTNQQNSGNTIYF. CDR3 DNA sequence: TGTGCCAGCAGGGGGTGGACAAATCAACAAAACTCTGGAAACACCATATATTTT.

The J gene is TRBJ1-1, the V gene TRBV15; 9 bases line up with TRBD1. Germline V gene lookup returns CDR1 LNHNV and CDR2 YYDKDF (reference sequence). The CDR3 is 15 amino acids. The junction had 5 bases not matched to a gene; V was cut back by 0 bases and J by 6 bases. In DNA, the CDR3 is TGTGCCACCAGCAGAGATCCGAACAGGGGGCCTGAAGCTTTCTTT. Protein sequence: CATSRDPNRGPEAFF.

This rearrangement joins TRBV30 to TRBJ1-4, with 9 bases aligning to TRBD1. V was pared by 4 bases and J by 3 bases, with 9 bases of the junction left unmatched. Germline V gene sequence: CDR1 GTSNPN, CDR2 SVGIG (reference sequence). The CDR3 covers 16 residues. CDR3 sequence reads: CAWNPGQGDANEKLFF. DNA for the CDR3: TGTGCCTGGAATCCGGGACAGGGTGACGCTAATGAAAAACTGTTTTTT.

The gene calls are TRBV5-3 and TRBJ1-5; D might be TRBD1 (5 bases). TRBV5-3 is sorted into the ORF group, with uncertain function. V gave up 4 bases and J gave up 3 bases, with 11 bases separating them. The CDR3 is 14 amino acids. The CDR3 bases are TGTGCCAGAAGCGTCCGGGGCAACAATCAGCCCCAGCATTTT. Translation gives CARSVRGNNQPQHF.

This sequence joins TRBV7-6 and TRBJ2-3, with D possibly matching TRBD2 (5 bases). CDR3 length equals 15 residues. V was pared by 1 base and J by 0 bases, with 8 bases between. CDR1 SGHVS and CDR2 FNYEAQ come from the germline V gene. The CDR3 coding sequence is TGTGCCAGCAGCTTAGACTCGGGGAGCACAGATACGCAGTATTTT. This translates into CASSLDSGSTDTQYF.

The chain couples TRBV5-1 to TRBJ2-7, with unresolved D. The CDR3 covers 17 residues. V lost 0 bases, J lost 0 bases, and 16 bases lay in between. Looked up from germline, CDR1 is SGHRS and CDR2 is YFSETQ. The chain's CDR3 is CASSLGPTLLRSYEQYF. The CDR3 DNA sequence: TGCGCCAGCAGCTTGGGCCCCACTCTGCTCCGCTCCTACGAGCAGTACTTC.